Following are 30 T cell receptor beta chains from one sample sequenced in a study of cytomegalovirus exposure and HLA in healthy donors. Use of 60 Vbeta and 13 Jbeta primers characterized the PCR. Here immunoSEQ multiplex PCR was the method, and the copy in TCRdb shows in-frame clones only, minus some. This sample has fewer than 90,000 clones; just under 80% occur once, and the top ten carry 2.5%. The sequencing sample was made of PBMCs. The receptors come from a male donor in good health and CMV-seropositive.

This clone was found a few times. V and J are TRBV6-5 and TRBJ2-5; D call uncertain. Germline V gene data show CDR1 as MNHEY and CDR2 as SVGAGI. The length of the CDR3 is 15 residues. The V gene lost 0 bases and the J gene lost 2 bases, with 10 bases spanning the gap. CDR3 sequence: CASSYSIERQETQYF. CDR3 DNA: TGTGCCAGCAGTTACTCCATTGAGAGGCAAGAGACCCAGTACTTC.

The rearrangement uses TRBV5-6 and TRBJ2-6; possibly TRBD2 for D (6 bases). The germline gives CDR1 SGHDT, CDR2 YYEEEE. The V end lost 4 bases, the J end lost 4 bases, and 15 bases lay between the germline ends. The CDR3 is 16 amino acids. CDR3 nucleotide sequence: TGTGCCAGCAGCCTGCGGACTATTAACGGGGCCAACGTCCTGACTTTC. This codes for CASSLRTINGANVLTF.

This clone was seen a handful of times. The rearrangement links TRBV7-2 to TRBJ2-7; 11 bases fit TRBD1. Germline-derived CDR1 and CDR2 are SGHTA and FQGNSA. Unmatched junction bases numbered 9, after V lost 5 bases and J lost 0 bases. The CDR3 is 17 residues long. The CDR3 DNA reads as TGTGCCAGCAGCGCAACCGGACAGGGGGCGATCTCCTACGAGCAGTACTTC. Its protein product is CASSATGQGAISYEQYF. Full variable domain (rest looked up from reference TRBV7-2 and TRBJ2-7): GAGVSQSPSNKVTEKGKDVELRCDPISGHTALYWYRQSLGQGLEFLIYFQGNSAPDKSGLPSDRFSAERTGGSVSTLTIQRTQQEDSAVYLCASSATGQGAISYEQYFGPGTRLTVT.

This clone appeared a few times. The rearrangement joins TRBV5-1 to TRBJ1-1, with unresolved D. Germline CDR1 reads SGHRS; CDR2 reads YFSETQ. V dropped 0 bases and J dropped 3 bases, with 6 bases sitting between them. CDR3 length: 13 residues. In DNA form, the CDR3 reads TGCGCCAGCAGCTTGGAACAGCACACTGAAGCTTTCTTT. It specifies CASSLEQHTEAFF.

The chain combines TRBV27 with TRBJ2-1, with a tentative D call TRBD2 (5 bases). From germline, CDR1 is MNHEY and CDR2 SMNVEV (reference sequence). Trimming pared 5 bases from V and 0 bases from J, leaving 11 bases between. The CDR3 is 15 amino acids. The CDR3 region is CASSPTSSSYNEQFF. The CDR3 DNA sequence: TGTGCCAGCAGTCCAACTAGTAGCTCCTACAATGAGCAGTTCTTC.

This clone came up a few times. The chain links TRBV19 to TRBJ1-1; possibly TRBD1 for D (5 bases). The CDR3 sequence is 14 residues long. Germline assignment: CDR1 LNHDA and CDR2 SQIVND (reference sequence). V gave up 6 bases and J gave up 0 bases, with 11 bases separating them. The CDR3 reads CASRGATMNTEAFF. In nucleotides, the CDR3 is TGTGCCAGTAGAGGGGCTACTATGAACACTGAAGCTTTCTTT.

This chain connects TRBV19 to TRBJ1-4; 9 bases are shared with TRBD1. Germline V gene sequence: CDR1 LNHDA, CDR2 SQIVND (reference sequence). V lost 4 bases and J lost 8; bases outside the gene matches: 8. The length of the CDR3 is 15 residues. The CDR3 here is CASSTQDRGKEKLFF. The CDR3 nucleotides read TGTGCCAGTAGTACCCAGGACAGGGGAAAGGAAAAACTGTTTTTT. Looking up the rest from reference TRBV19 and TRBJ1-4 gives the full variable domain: DGGITQSPKYLFRKEGQNVTLSCEQNLNHDAMYWYRQDPGQGLRLIYYSQIVNDFQKGDIAEGYSVSREKKESFPLTVTSAQKNPTAFYLCASSTQDRGKEKLFFGSGTQLSVL.

CDR3: CSVALYGGTDTQYF. The CDR3 DNA reads TGCAGCGTTGCATTGTACGGGGGGACAGATACGCAGTATTTT. The chain uses TRBV29-1 and TRBJ2-3, with 7 bases identical to TRBD2. V lost 4 bases to trimming and J lost 3 bases; unmatched junction nucleotides: 7. This CDR3 has 14 amino acids. Germline-derived CDR1 and CDR2 are SQVTM and ANQGSEA.

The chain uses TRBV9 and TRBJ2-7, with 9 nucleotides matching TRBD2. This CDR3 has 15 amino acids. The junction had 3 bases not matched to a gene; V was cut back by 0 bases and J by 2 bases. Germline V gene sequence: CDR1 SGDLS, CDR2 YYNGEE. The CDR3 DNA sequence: TGTGCCAGCAGCGTAGTCGCTAGCGGGGCCTACGAGCAGTACTTC. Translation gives CASSVVASGAYEQYF. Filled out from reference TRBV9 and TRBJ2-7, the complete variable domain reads DSGVTQTPKHLITATGQRVTLRCSPRSGDLSVYWYQQSLDQGLQFLIQYYNGEERAKGNILERFSAQQFPDLHSELNLSSLELGDSALYFCASSVVASGAYEQYFGPGTRLTVT.

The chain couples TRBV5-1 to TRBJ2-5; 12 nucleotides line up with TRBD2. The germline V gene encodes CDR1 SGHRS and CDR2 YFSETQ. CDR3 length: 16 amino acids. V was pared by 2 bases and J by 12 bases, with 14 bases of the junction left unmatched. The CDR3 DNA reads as TGCGCCAGCAGCTTAACGTTGACTAGCGGGAGAAATAAGGAGTACTTC. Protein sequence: CASSLTLTSGRNKEYF. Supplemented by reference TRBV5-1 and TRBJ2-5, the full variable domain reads KAGVTQTPRYLIKTRGQQVTLSCSPISGHRSVSWYQQTPGQGLQFLFEYFSETQRNKGNFPGRFSGRQFSNSRSEMNVSTLELGDSALYLCASSLTLTSGRNKEYFGPGTRLLVL.

CDR3 in DNA: TGTGCCAGCAGTTACGGACTAGCGGGAAACACCGGGGAGCTGTTTTTT. Translating it yields CASSYGLAGNTGELFF. This rearrangement joins TRBV6-5 to TRBJ2-2; 12 nucleotides line up with TRBD2. V shed 2 bases, J shed 2 bases, and the junction held 0 bases outside the gene matches. Germline CDR1 MNHEY, CDR2 SVGAGI. The CDR3 runs 16 residues.

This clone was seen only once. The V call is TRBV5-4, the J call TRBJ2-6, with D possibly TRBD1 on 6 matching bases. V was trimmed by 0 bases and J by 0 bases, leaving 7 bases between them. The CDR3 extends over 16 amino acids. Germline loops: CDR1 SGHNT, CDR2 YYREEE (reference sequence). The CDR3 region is CASSLGGGSGANVLTF. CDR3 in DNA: TGTGCCAGCAGCTTGGGAGGGGGCTCTGGGGCCAACGTCCTGACTTTC. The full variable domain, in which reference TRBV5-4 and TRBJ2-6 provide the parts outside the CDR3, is ETGVTQSPTHLIKTRGQQVTLRCSSQSGHNTVSWYQQALGQGPQFIFQYYREEENGRGNFPPRFSGLQFPNYSSELNVNALELDDSALYLCASSLGGGSGANVLTFGAGSRLTVL.

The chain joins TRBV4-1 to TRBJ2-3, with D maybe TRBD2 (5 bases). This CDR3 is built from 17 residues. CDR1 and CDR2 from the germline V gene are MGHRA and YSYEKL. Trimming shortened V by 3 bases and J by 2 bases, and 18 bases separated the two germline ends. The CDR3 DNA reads TGCGCCAGCAGCCACTTGAGGGCGGGCGGCTTCACAGATACGCAGTATTTT. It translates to CASSHLRAGGFTDTQYF.

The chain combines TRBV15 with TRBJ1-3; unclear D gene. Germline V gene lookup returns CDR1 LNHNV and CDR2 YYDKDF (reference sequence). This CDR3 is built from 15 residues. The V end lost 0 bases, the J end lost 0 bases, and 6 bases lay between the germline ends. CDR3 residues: CATSRERYSGNTIYF. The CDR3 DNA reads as TGTGCCACCAGCAGAGAGCGTTACTCTGGAAACACCATATATTTT.

CDR3 sequence (DNA): TGTGCCAGCAGCAACGGACTAGCGGGGCGGACTTCGGATACGCAGTATTTT. This codes for CASSNGLAGRTSDTQYF. V gene TRBV7-9 combines with J gene TRBJ2-3; 12 nucleotides line up with TRBD2. From germline, CDR1 is SEHNR and CDR2 FQNEAQ (reference sequence). CDR3 length equals 17 residues. With 5 bases clipped from V and 6 bases from J, the junction kept 12 bases outside the gene matches.

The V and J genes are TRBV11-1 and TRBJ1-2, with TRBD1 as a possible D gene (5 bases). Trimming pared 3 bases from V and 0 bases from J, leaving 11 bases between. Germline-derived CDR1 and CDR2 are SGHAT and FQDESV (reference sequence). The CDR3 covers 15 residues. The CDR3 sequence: CASSLRTPTNYGYTF. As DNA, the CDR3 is TGTGCCAGCAGCTTGAGGACACCTACTAACTATGGCTACACCTTC.

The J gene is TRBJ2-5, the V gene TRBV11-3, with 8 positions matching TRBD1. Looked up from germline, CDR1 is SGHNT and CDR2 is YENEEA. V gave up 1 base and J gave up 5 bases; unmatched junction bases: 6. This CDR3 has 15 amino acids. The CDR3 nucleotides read TGTGCCAGCAGCTTAGTGGACAGGGTTCAGGAGACCCAGTACTTC. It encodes CASSLVDRVQETQYF.

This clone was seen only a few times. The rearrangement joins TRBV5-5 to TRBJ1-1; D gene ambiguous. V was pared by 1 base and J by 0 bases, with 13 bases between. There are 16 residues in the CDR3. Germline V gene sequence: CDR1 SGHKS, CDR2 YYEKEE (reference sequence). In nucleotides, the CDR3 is TGTGCCAGCAGCTTGATCGAAACAAATATGAACACTGAAGCTTTCTTT. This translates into CASSLIETNMNTEAFF.

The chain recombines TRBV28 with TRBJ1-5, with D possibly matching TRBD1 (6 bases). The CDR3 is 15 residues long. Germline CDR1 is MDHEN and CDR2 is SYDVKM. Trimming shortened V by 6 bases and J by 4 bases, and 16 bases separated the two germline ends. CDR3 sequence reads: CASRIQDSLNQPQHF. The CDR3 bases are TGTGCCAGCAGAATCCAGGACAGCCTGAATCAGCCCCAGCATTTT.

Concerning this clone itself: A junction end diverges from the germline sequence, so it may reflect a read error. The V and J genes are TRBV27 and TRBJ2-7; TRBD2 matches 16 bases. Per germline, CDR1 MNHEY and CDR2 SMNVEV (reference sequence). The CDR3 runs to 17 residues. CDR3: CASSYMGLAGGSSEQYF. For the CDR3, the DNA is TGTGCCAGCAGTTATATGGGACTAGCGGGAGGGTCCTCCGAGCAGTACTTC.

The CDR3 spells CASSAMTSGRSYEQYF. The CDR3 nucleotides are TGTGCCAGCAGTGCGATGACTAGCGGGAGAAGTTACGAGCAGTACTTC. The genes are TRBV6-1 and TRBJ2-7; 12 bases agree with TRBD2. This CDR3 comprises 16 residues. Germline CDR1 reads MNHNS; CDR2 reads SASEGT. J gave up 4 bases and V 4 bases, and 8 bases lay outside the gene matches.

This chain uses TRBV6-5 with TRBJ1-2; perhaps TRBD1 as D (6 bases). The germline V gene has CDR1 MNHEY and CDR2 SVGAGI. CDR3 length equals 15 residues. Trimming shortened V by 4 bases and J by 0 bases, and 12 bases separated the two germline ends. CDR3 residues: CASSFLRQANYGYTF. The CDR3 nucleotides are TGTGCCAGCAGTTTCCTCCGACAGGCTAACTATGGCTACACCTTC.

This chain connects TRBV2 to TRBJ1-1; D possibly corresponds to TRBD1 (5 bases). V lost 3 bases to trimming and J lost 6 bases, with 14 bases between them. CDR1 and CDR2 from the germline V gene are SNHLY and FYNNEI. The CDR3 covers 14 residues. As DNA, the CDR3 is TGTGCCAGCAGTGAGGTCGTTGTACAGGCTGAAGCTTTCTTT. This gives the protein CASSEVVVQAEAFF.

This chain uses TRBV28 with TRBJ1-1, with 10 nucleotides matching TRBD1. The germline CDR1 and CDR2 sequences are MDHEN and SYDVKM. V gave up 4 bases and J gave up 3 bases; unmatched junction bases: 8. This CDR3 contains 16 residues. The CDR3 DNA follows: TGTGCCAGCAGTTCGACCCGGGGACAGGGGTACACTGAAGCTTTCTTT. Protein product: CASSSTRGQGYTEAFF.

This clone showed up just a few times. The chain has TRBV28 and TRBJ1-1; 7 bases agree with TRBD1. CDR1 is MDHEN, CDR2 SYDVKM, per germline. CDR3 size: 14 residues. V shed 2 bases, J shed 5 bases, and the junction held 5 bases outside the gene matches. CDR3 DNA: TGTGCCAGCAGTTTAACAGGGGCTCAAACTGAAGCTTTCTTT. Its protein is CASSLTGAQTEAFF.

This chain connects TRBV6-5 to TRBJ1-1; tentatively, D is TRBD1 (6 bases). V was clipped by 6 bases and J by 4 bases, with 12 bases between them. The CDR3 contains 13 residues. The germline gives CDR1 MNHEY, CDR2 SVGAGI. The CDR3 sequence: CASSPKGGTEAFF. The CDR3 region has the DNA TGTGCCAGCAGCCCAAAAGGGGGCACTGAAGCTTTCTTT.

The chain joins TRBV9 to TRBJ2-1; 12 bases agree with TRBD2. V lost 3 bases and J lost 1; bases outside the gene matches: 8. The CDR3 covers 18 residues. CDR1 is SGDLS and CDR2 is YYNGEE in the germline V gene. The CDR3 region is CASSEGGLAGGSYNEQFF. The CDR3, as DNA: TGTGCCAGCAGCGAGGGCGGGCTAGCGGGAGGGTCCTACAATGAGCAGTTCTTC.

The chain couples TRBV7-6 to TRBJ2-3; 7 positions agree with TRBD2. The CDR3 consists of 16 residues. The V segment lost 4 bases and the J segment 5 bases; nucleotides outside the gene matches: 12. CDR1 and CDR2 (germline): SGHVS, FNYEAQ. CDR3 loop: CASSSVSSGGGDTQYF. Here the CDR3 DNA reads TGTGCCAGCAGCTCGGTCTCTAGCGGTGGAGGAGATACGCAGTATTTT.

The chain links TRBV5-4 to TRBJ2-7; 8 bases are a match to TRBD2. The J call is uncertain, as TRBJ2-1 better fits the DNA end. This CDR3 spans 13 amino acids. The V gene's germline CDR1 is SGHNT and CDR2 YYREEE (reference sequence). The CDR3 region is CASSPRTSSEQFF. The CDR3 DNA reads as TGTGCCAGCAGCCCCAGGACTAGCTCCGAGCAGTTCTTC.

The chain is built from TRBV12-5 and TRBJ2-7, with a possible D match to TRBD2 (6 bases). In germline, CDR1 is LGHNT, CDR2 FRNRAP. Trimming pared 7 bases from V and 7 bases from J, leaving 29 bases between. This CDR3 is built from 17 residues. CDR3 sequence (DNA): TGTGCTAGTGCTCTCCTGCCACGGGGTAGCGGAATGGGAGAGCAGTACTTC. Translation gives CASALLPRGSGMGEQYF.